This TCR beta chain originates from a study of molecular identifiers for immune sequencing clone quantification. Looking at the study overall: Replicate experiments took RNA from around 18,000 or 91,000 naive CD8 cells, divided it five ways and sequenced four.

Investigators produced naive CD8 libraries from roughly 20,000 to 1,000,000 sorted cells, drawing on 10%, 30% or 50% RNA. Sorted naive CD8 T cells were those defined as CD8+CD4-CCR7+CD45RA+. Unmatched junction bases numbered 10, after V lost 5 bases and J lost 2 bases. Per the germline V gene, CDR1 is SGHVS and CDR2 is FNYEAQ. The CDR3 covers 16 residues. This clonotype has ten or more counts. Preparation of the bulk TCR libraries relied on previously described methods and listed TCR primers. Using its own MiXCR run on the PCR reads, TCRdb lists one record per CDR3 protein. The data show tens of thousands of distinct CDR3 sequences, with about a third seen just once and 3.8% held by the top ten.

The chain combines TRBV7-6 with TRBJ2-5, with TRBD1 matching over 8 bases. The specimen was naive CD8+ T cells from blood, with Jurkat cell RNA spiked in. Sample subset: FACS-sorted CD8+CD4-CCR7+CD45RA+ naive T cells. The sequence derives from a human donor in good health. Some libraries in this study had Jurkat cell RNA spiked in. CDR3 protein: CASSGSGTGLQETQYF. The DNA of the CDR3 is TGTGCCAGCAGCGGATCCGGGACAGGACTTCAAGAGACCCAGTACTTC.